The rows below give T cell receptor beta chains drawn from one sample of a study of Ad26.COV2.S vaccination and SARS-CoV-2 variants. Assay: immunoSEQ multiplex PCR; the TCRdb copy retains only in-frame clones and omits some. The table records approximately 280,000 clones, about 89% of them present only once. The sequences come from peripheral blood, collected in a trial of Ad26.COV2.S vaccine versus placebo. The receptors shown here come from a person between 18 and 65 years old who received the Ad26.COV2.S COVID-19 vaccine or a placebo. Each CDR3 is given with its conserved first and last residue. D genes are given only for firm matches. Size values are once, few and many counts, or a class for expanded clones, and some rows have none.

D	size	V	J	DNA	CDR3
NA	once	TRBV11-2	TRBJ1-2	TGTGCCAGCAGCTTAGACCGTATATCTAACTATGGCTACACCTTC	CASSLDRISNYGYTF
NA	NA	TRBV12-5	TRBJ2-1	TGTGCTAGTGGTTTCTATAGCGTGAGCTCCTACAATGAGCAGTTCTTC	CASGFYSVSSYNEQFF
NA	NA	TRBV18	TRBJ2-7	TGTGCCAGCTCAACAAACAGCGAATACGAGCAGTACTTC	CASSTNSEYEQYF
TRBD2	NA	TRBV30	TRBJ2-7	TGTGCCTGGGCGGGGGGGTACGAGCAGTACTTC	CAWAGGYEQYF
NA	NA	TRBV7-2	TRBJ1-2	TGTGCCAGCAGCTCACAGTATGGCTACACCTTC	CASSSQYGYTF
NA	NA	TRBV30	TRBJ1-2	TGTGCCTGGAGTGTAGGCGGAAGTCACCATGGCTACACCTTC	CAWSVGGSHHGYTF
TRBD1	NA	TRBV10-3	TRBJ2-7	TGTGCCATCAGGGGGACAGCCACCTACGAGCAGTACTTC	CAIRGTATYEQYF
TRBD2	NA	TRBV18	TRBJ2-7	TGTGCCAGCTCACCGTACATTAGCGGGAGCGCCTCCTACGAGCAGTACTTC	CASSPYISGSASYEQYF
NA	NA	TRBV4-1	TRBJ1-1	TGCGCCAGCAGCCAAGAGGGCCTAGAGGCTGAAGCTTTCTTT	CASSQEGLEAEAFF
NA	few	TRBV7-6	TRBJ2-2	TGTGCCAGCAGCTCGATGCAGGGGGGGGCCACCGGGGAGCTGTTTTTT	CASSSMQGGATGELFF
NA	NA	TRBV7-9	TRBJ2-5	TGTGCCAGCAGCTTAGTTGTTGGGCCCCAGTACTTC	CASSLVVGPQYF
TRBD1	once	TRBV5-4	TRBJ2-5	TGTGCCAGCAGCGCGGGACAGGCCCAAGAGACCCAGTACTTC	CASSAGQAQETQYF
NA	NA	TRBV20-1	TRBJ2-1	TGCAGTGCTTCAAGGGTAAATGAGCAGTTCTTC	CSASRVNEQFF
NA	NA	TRBV4-1	TRBJ2-1	TGCGCCAGCAGCCAGGTGGATCTGGTCTCCTACAATGAGCAGTTCTTC	CASSQVDLVSYNEQFF
NA	NA	TRBV7-8	TRBJ1-1	TGTGCCAGCAGCTTACTAGGACAACAGAACACTGAAGCTTTCTTT	CASSLLGQQNTEAFF
NA	NA	TRBV5-5	TRBJ1-6	TGTGCCAGCAGCGCAAGTAATTCACCCCTCCACTTT	CASSASNSPLHF
NA	NA	TRBV30	TRBJ2-6	TGTGCCTGGAGTTCTGGGGCCAACGTCCTGACTTTC	CAWSSGANVLTF
TRBD2	NA	TRBV25-1	TRBJ2-7	TGTGCCAGCAGTCGAAGGGATAGCGGGAGGGGGTTGGACGAGCAGTACTTC	CASSRRDSGRGLDEQYF
TRBD1	once	TRBV2	TRBJ1-2	TGTGCCAGCAGCCCCAGGGGGCGGTTTGGCTACACCTTC	CASSPRGRFGYTF
NA	NA	TRBV6-5	TRBJ1-1	TGTGCCAGCAGTTACTCGGAGGGTTATACTGAAGCTTTCTTT	CASSYSEGYTEAFF
NA	NA	TRBV30	TRBJ2-2	TGTGCCTGGATCCGAGATCGCTCGAACACCGGGGAGCTGTTTTTT	CAWIRDRSNTGELFF
NA	NA	TRBV6-6	TRBJ1-3	TGTGCCAGCAGTTACGGGGATGGCTCTGGAAACACCATATATTTT	CASSYGDGSGNTIYF